One and the same sample provided the 9 T cell receptor beta chains below, sequenced in a study of Graves' ophthalmopathy and Graves' hyperthyroidism. RNA served as the template for amplifying TCR beta CDR3 regions. HTBI primers were used in a first-round RT-PCR, which preceded a second-round multiplex PCR. TCRdb re-called the multiplex PCR reads through MiXCR, storing one row per CDR3 protein. Of about 210,000 distinct CDR3 sequences listed, under 30% are singletons. The sample was peripheral blood. The receptors come from a man aged 50-60 years with Graves' ophthalmopathy.

This clonotype was detected ten times or more. The chain combines TRBV19 with TRBJ2-2; D is possibly TRBD2 (6 bases). The germline CDR1 and CDR2 sequences are LNHDA and SQIVND (reference sequence). Deletions cut 0 bases from V and 3 bases from J, with 14 bases between. This CDR3 is 17 amino acids long. The CDR3 is CASSIERDWGDTGELFF. The DNA for the CDR3 is TGTGCCAGTAGTATAGAACGGGATTGGGGGGACACCGGGGAGCTGTTTTTT.

This clonotype was observed many times. The chain carries TRBV30 and TRBJ2-2; tentatively, D is TRBD2 (6 bases). The CDR3 covers 15 residues. The germline V gene encodes CDR1 GTSNPN and CDR2 SVGIG (reference sequence). V gave up 5 bases and J gave up 0 bases, with 13 bases separating them. The CDR3 DNA is TGTGCCTGGGGTGGCGGGACGACGAACACCGGGGAGCTGTTTTTT. Its translation: CAWGGGTTNTGELFF.

This clonotype was found many times. This chain joins TRBV29-1 and TRBJ2-2; 7 nucleotides agree with TRBD1. Per the germline V gene, CDR1 is SQVTM and CDR2 is ANQGSEA. The V and J ends lost 6 bases and 0 bases, in that order; junction bases with no gene match: 10. This CDR3 has 16 residues. CDR3 nucleotides: TGCAGCGTCAAGGGGGCCGGACGAACGAACACCGGGGAGCTGTTTTTT. Its translation: CSVKGAGRTNTGELFF.

Many counts were recorded for this clonotype. The rearrangement uses TRBV10-3 and TRBJ1-5; unclear D gene. Trimming took 0 bases from V and 8 from J, leaving 11 bases between them. Germline CDR1 is ENHRY and CDR2 is SYGVKD. The CDR3 is 14 residues long. The CDR3, as DNA: TGTGCCATCAGTGAGTCAGCCTCCGTAGAGCCCCAGCATTTT. As protein: CAISESASVEPQHF.

This clonotype showed up many times. The chain is built from TRBV7-2 and TRBJ2-7; D remains unclear. Germline loops: CDR1 SGHTA, CDR2 FQGNSA. V was clipped by 5 bases and J by 2 bases, with 16 bases between them. CDR3 length: 15 residues. CDR3 protein: CASSTNSVGPYEQYF. CDR3 bases: TGTGCCAGCAGCACTAACAGCGTGGGCCCCTACGAGCAGTACTTC.

This clonotype was observed many times. The J gene is TRBJ2-4, the V gene TRBV3-1, with 11 bases matching TRBD1. Germline loops: CDR1 LGHDT, CDR2 YNNKEL (reference sequence). J lost 8 bases, V lost 3 bases, and 0 bases had no gene match. The CDR3 totals 13 residues. DNA of the CDR3: TGTGCCAGCAGCCAGGGACAGGGGGACATTCAGTACTTC. Translation gives CASSQGQGDIQYF.

This chain connects TRBV11-1 to TRBJ2-7; 8 bases fit TRBD1. V shed 5 bases, J shed 0 bases, and the junction held 12 bases outside the gene matches. Germline V gene lookup returns CDR1 SGHAT and CDR2 FQDESV (reference sequence). The CDR3 consists of 17 residues. Here the CDR3 DNA reads TGTGCCAGCAGCGGGAGGTATACAGGGGGACTCTCCTACGAGCAGTACTTC. It specifies CASSGRYTGGLSYEQYF.

This clonotype was counted at least ten times. The CDR3 protein is CASSYGTGEGTTGELFF. CDR3 nucleotide sequence: TGTGCCAGCAGTTACGGGACAGGGGAAGGTACCACCGGGGAGCTGTTTTTT. V usage is TRBV6-5 and J usage is TRBJ2-2; TRBD1 aligns across 10 bases. Germline lookup yields CDR1 MNHEY and CDR2 SVGAGI. Trimming at V came to 2 bases and at J to 4 bases, leaving 7 bases not matched to a gene. CDR3 size: 17 residues.

The chain has TRBV7-8 and TRBJ1-1, with D unclear. Germline values: CDR1 SGHVS, CDR2 FQNEAQ. Trimming left V 1 base short and J 0 bases short, with 12 bases between. CDR3 length: 16 residues. CDR3 DNA: TGTGCCAGCAGCTTAGAAGTGGGAGGAATGAACACTGAAGCTTTCTTT. This sequence encodes CASSLEVGGMNTEAFF.